Listed here are 23 T cell receptor beta chains from one sample, sequenced in a study of naive and memory T cell subsets (dated by TCRdb to about 2017). Interpreted using the paper, the treatment or condition label stands for: skin biopsy from PPD injection site in Mantoux-positive individual. A robust, sensitive protocol for the amplification, sequencing and analysis of TCRs was described in the study, in which 3' ligation of a UMI-containing oligonucleotide to TCR cDNA was used. Library preparation was by UMI-ligation and nested PCR. Sequencing instrument: Illumina MiSeq. The ligated cDNA was amplified by four rounds of PCR, in which nested alpha and beta constant region primers were used together with the SP2 primer. The public sequencing data were trimmed at Q25 with fastp and processed into clonotypes with MiXCR by TCRdb, which kept only in-frame beta chains. Entries are consolidated by CDR3 protein sequence, retaining the most common genes and DNA. For this sample there are 20,000 to 25,000 distinct CDR3 sequences; about 6.1% appear just once. 6% to 8% of the sample comes from the top ten.

The sequences come from skin, collected from a tuberculin skin test site. These receptors were taken from an adult in good health.

This clonotype was seen repeatedly, ten times or more. The chain is built from TRBV7-3 and TRBJ2-1; TRBD2 matches at 11 bases. V lost 5 bases to trimming and J lost 7 bases; unmatched junction nucleotides: 13. Per germline, CDR1 SGHTA and CDR2 FQGTGA. The CDR3 contains 17 residues. CDR3 sequence reads: CASSPSSGGWERNEQFF. As DNA, the CDR3 is TGTGCCAGCAGCCCCTCTAGCGGGGGGTGGGAGAGGAATGAGCAGTTCTTC.

This clonotype has at least ten counts. This chain uses TRBV6-4 with TRBJ2-1, with TRBD2 matching 15 bases. The germline gives CDR1 MRHNA, CDR2 SNTAGT. Losses at the gene ends were 4 bases for V and 7 bases for J; bases not matched to a gene: 2. The CDR3 has 15 amino acids. The CDR3 here is CASSVGTSGRNEQFF. As DNA, the CDR3 is TGTGCCAGCAGTGTCGGGACTAGCGGGAGGAATGAGCAGTTCTTC.

This chain connects TRBV12-3 or TRBV12-4 to TRBJ1-5; possible D gene TRBD1, 5 bases. CDR3 length equals 13 residues. Trimming removed 2 bases from V and 10 bases from J, with 12 bases in between. CDR3 loop: CASSLSQGQPQHF. CDR3 bases: TGTGCCAGCAGTTTAAGTCAGGGTCAACCCCAGCATTTT.

This clonotype is categorized as medium-sized (0.01 to 0.1%). The rearrangement joins TRBV19 to TRBJ2-2; 12 bases are a match to TRBD2. V trimming: 6 bases; J trimming: 6 bases; junction bases outside the gene matches: 5. Germline V gives CDR1 LNHDA, CDR2 SQIVND (reference sequence). CDR3 length: 15 residues. CDR3 sequence reads: CASRGLAGHPGELFF. The DNA for the CDR3 is TGTGCCAGTAGAGGACTAGCGGGACATCCCGGGGAGCTGTTTTTT.

The rearrangement links TRBV11-2 to TRBJ1-5; the D gene is possibly TRBD1 (6 bases). The ends were cut back, 6 bases at V and 6 bases at J, with 12 bases in the middle. Germline CDR1 SGHAT, CDR2 FQNNGV. The CDR3 covers 13 residues. DNA for the CDR3: TGTGCCAGCAGATACAGGGAGGGTCAGCCCCAGCATTTT. It yields the protein CASRYREGQPQHF.

This clonotype was recorded many times. The junction departs from the called germline gene at one end, perhaps through a read error. The chain has TRBV11-2 and TRBJ1-1; a weak D match, TRBD1 (5 bases). This CDR3 is built from 15 residues. Germline V gene sequence: CDR1 SGHAT, CDR2 FQNNGV. The CDR3 DNA reads TGTGCCAGCAGCCCAGATGGGGGAGTGAAGACTGAAGCTTTCTTT. It specifies CASSPDGGVKTEAFF.

This clonotype was seen repeatedly, ten times or more. The V call is TRBV3-1, the J call TRBJ2-7; D gene ambiguous. The CDR3 sequence is 14 residues long. Per germline, CDR1 LGHDT and CDR2 YNNKEL (reference sequence). V lost 0 bases and J lost 0, with 6 bases in between. The CDR3 loop reads CASSQDPRSYEQYF. CDR3 coding DNA: TGTGCCAGCAGCCAAGATCCGCGCTCCTACGAGCAGTACTTC.

The sample holds many counts of this clonotype. The rearrangement links TRBV6-2 or TRBV6-3 to TRBJ2-5, with TRBD2 matching over 9 bases. The length of the CDR3 is 16 residues. After removal of 6 bases from V and 1 base from J, the junction contained 9 bases not matched to a gene. Germline values: CDR1 MNHEY, CDR2 SVGEGT. The CDR3: CASRPLAGVGQETQYF. The CDR3 nucleotides read TGTGCCAGCAGACCTTTAGCGGGAGTCGGCCAAGAGACCCAGTACTTC.

This clonotype is medium-sized (0.01 to 0.1%) within its sample. The chain has TRBV7-9 and TRBJ2-6, with a weak D call TRBD1 (5 bases). This CDR3 region has 15 residues. Germline V lookup: CDR1 SEHNR, CDR2 FQNEAQ (reference sequence). V gave up 5 bases and J gave up 2 bases, with 10 bases separating them. The CDR3 here is CASSPQGPGANVLTF. Written as DNA, the CDR3 is TGTGCCAGCAGCCCCCAGGGCCCTGGGGCCAACGTCCTGACTTTC.

The rearrangement links TRBV7-9 to TRBJ1-5, with TRBD1 identical over 8 bases. V shed 0 bases and J 6 bases; nucleotides not matched to a gene: 4. Germline CDR1 SEHNR, CDR2 FQNEAQ (reference sequence). The CDR3 has 15 residues. CDR3 in amino acids: CASSLAGTGIQPQHF. The CDR3 nucleotides are TGTGCCAGCAGCTTAGCCGGGACAGGTATTCAGCCCCAGCATTTT.

There are many counts of this clonotype. DNA of the CDR3: TGTGCCAGTCGGCGGACAGGGAACCTTGGGGGCAATCAGCCCCAGCATTTT. This codes for CASRRTGNLGGNQPQHF. This sequence joins TRBV19 and TRBJ1-5, with 8 bases lining up with TRBD1. The CDR3 consists of 17 residues. V lost 8 bases and J lost 2; bases outside the gene matches: 14. Germline CDR1 and CDR2: LNHDA and SQIVND (reference sequence).

The chain uses TRBV5-1 and TRBJ2-1, with 7 bases matching TRBD2. Germline V lookup: CDR1 SGHRS, CDR2 YFSETQ. V lost 4 bases and J lost 10; bases outside the gene matches: 8. The CDR3 covers 13 residues. The CDR3 nucleotides read TGCGCCAGCAGCCTCGTGGCAGCGGGAGAGCAGTTCTTC. Its protein is CASSLVAAGEQFF.

This clonotype was picked up many times. This sequence joins TRBV6-5 and TRBJ2-1; D is ambiguous. The ends were cut back, 8 bases at V and 9 bases at J, with 14 bases in the middle. This CDR3 comprises 12 residues. CDR1 is MNHEY, CDR2 SVGAGI, per germline. The CDR3 is CASRSATLEQFF. The CDR3 bases are TGTGCCAGCCGGTCGGCCACACTTGAGCAGTTCTTC.

This clonotype showed up many times. The chain recombines TRBV11-2 with TRBJ2-7; D may be TRBD1 or TRBD2 (5 bases each). Looked up from germline, CDR1 is SGHAT and CDR2 is FQNNGV. This CDR3 comprises 15 residues. The V and J ends lost 4 bases and 7 bases respectively, with 20 bases between them. This CDR3 reads CASSSGWGPDSEQYF. As DNA, the CDR3 is TGTGCCAGCAGCTCAGGCTGGGGACCAGATAGTGAGCAGTACTTC.

In this sample, this clonotype turned up many times. V usage is TRBV6-5 and J usage is TRBJ2-7, with 14 bases that match TRBD2. The V gene's germline CDR1 is MNHEY and CDR2 SVGAGI. This CDR3 region has 13 residues. Trimming removed 5 bases from V and 11 bases from J; junction bases left unmatched: 5. CDR3 protein: CASSRLAGGPEYF. CDR3 sequence (DNA): TGTGCCAGCAGTCGACTAGCGGGAGGGCCGGAGTACTTC.

This clonotype was detected many times. The V and J genes are TRBV10-2 and TRBJ1-1; 8 bases agree with TRBD1. The CDR3 spans 14 residues. V shed 6 bases, J shed 4 bases, and the junction held 7 bases outside the gene matches. Germline values: CDR1 WSHSY, CDR2 SAAADI. The CDR3 bases are TGCGCCAGCAGCCCAGGGGGCGGGAGCACTGAAGCTTTCTTT. Encoded protein: CASSPGGGSTEAFF.

This clonotype was detected only a few times. The CDR3 sequence: CASSQGGSSGNTIYF. The DNA for the CDR3 is TGTGCCAGCAGTCAGGGGGGAAGCTCTGGAAACACCATATATTTT. The rearrangement joins TRBV12-3 or TRBV12-4 to TRBJ1-3; 7 bases fit TRBD1. This CDR3 has 15 residues. J was trimmed by 0 bases and V by 5 bases; bases with no gene match: 4.

This clonotype is categorized as medium-sized. The chain joins TRBV29-1 to TRBJ2-5; no reliable D call. This CDR3 spans 13 amino acids. The V gene's germline CDR1 is SQVTM and CDR2 ANQGSEA. V gave up 2 bases and J gave up 2 bases, with 9 bases separating them. The CDR3 nucleotides are TGCAGCGTTGAACGGCAGGCACAAGAGACCCAGTACTTC. Translation gives CSVERQAQETQYF.

This chain uses TRBV27 with TRBJ1-2; 7 bases line up with TRBD1. The length of the CDR3 is 12 residues. V lost 3 bases to trimming and J lost 8 bases; unmatched junction nucleotides: 3. Germline CDR1 reads MNHEY; CDR2 reads SMNVEV (reference sequence). CDR3 DNA sequence: TGTGCCAGCAGTTTTAGGGGGCACGGCTACACCTTC. It specifies CASSFRGHGYTF.

This clonotype has more than one count but fewer than ten. J is TRBJ1-2 and V is TRBV19; D perhaps matches TRBD1 (5 bases). The germline V gene encodes CDR1 LNHDA and CDR2 SQIVND (reference sequence). The germline V and J ends were trimmed by 6 bases and 7 bases, with 12 bases remaining between them. The CDR3 consists of 12 residues. DNA of the CDR3: TGTGCCAGTAGAGAGAGAGGGACTGGCTACACCTTC. The encoded protein is CASRERGTGYTF.

This clonotype was found many times. The chain recombines TRBV5-1 with TRBJ1-6; D not certain. There are 12 residues in the CDR3. Trimming removed 4 bases from V and 9 bases from J, with 8 bases in between. From germline, CDR1 is SGHRS and CDR2 YFSETQ. CDR3 loop: CASSPSGSPLHF. Written as DNA, the CDR3 is TGCGCCAGCAGCCCCTCGGGTTCACCCCTCCACTTT.

The sample holds many counts of this clonotype. The rearrangement links TRBV20-1 to TRBJ2-7; a possible D gene is TRBD2 (6 bases). V gave up 3 bases and J gave up 5 bases, with 20 bases separating them. Germline V gene data show CDR1 as DFQATT and CDR2 as SNEGSKA (reference sequence). CDR3 length: 15 residues. The CDR3: CSARPIGGTVDEQYF. As DNA, the CDR3 is TGCAGTGCTAGGCCGATAGGCGGGACGGTCGACGAGCAGTACTTC.

In its sample, this clonotype was seen many times. The chain joins TRBV7-2 to TRBJ2-6; tentatively, D is TRBD1 or TRBD2 (5 bases each). In germline, CDR1 is SGHTA, CDR2 FQGNSA. Trimming took off 4 bases at V and 2 bases at J, with 15 bases between the two ends. The CDR3 has 17 residues. The CDR3 protein is CASSYRLGVAGANVLTF. The CDR3, as DNA: TGTGCCAGCAGCTACAGATTGGGGGTTGCTGGGGCCAACGTCCTGACTTTC.